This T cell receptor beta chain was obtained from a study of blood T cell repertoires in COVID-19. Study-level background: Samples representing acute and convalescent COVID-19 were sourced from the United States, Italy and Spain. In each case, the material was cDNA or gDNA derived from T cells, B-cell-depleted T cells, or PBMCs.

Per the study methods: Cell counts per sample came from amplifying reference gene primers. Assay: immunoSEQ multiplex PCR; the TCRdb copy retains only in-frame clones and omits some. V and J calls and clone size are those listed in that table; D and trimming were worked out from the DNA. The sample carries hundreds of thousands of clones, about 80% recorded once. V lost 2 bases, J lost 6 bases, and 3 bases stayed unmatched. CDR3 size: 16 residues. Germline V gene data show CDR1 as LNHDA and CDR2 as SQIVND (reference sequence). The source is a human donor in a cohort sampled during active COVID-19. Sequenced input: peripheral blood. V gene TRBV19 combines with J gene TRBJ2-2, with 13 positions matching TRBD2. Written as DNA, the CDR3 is TGTGCCAGTAGTATACGACTAGCGGGAGGAGCCGGGGAGCTGTTTTTT. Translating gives CASSIRLAGGAGELFF.